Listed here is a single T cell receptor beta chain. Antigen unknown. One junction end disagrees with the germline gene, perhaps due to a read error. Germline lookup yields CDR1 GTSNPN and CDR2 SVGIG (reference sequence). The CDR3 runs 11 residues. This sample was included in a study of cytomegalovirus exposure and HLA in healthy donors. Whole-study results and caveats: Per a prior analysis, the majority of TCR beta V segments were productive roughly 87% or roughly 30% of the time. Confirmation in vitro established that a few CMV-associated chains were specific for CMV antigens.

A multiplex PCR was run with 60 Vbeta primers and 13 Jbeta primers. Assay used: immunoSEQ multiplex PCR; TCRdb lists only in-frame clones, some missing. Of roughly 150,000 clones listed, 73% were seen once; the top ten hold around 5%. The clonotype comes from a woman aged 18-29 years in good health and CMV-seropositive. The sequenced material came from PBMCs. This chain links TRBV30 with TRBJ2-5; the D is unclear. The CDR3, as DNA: TGTGCCTGGAGTGTAAAGGCAGGCGCTCACTTC. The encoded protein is CAWSVKAGAHF.